The source of this T cell receptor beta chain is a study of shared clonotypes between healthy human individuals. Study-wide results and caveats: Sharing across several donors was seen in 4% to 6.5% of naive CD4 clonotypes.

The assay was immunoSEQ multiplex PCR, and TCRdb's table has in-frame clones only and misses some. Counted here are about 2,200,000 clones, about 93% occurring once; the ten biggest clones make up about 1.8%. Naivety among CD8 cells was defined by CD45RO negativity and positive CCR7 selection, thereby excluding terminally differentiated effector memory CD45RA+ cells. Everyone who donated was a Caucasian adult who lived in Nashville, Tennessee. Points on this clone: The antigen is not known. In the same sample, other DNA sequences code for this CDR3.

The CDR3 contains 14 residues. Deletions cut 0 bases from V and 6 bases from J, with 13 bases between. Germline V gene data show CDR1 as SGDLS and CDR2 as YYNGEE. This chain uses TRBV9 with TRBJ2-7; D gene ambiguous. This clonotype was obtained from a man between 18 and 29 years old in good health. Some clones in this sample may be carry-over from other donors' samples. Sequencing was carried out using naive CD8+ T cells from PBMCs. The CDR3 loop reads CASSVDGGPGEQYF. CDR3 nucleotide sequence: TGTGCCAGCAGCGTAGACGGTGGACCCGGCGAGCAGTACTTC.